These 20 T cell receptor beta chains were sequenced from one sample in a study of control samples from healthy donors and cancer patients. Assay used: immunoSEQ multiplex PCR; TCRdb lists only in-frame clones, some missing. The table shows around 250,000 clones, with approximately 80% occurring only once. Input material: PBMCs. The source of these receptors is a woman aged 60-70 years with lung cancer.

This sequence joins TRBV15 and TRBJ1-1, with D unclear. The CDR3 has 13 residues. Germline V gene data show CDR1 as LNHNV and CDR2 as YYDKDF (reference sequence). Trimming removed 0 bases at V and 4 bases at J, with 6 bases between. The CDR3 DNA sequence: TGTGCCACCAGCAGAGATTCCCCCACTGAAGCTTTCTTT. Protein sequence: CATSRDSPTEAFF.

This clone has at least ten counts. The V gene is TRBV11-2, the J gene TRBJ2-5; TRBD2 aligns across 11 bases. Germline values: CDR1 SGHAT, CDR2 FQNNGV. V was clipped by 5 bases and J by 5 bases; unmatched bases: 4. This CDR3 contains 14 residues. The CDR3 DNA reads TGTGCCAGCAGCCCTAGCGGGAGGCGGGAGACCCAGTACTTC. This sequence encodes CASSPSGRRETQYF.

Written as DNA, the CDR3 is TGCGCCAGCAGCTTGGTGGGGTCGGACTACAATGAGCAGTTCTTC. As protein: CASSLVGSDYNEQFF. J is TRBJ2-1 and V is TRBV5-1; D remains unclear. CDR1 is SGHRS, CDR2 YFSETQ, per germline. There are 15 residues in the CDR3. The V end was cut by 0 bases, the J end by 3 bases, with 10 bases between.

J is TRBJ1-4 and V is TRBV2; maybe TRBD1 (6 bases). This CDR3 has 14 amino acids. V lost 5 bases, J lost 6 bases, and 13 bases lay in between. Germline-derived CDR1 and CDR2 are SNHLY and FYNNEI. CDR3 loop: CASSQGQIDEKLFF. The CDR3, as DNA: TGTGCCAGCAGTCAAGGACAGATCGATGAAAAACTGTTTTTT.

CDR3 amino acids: CASSPRGPDTEAFF. DNA of the CDR3: TGTGCCAGCTCACCAAGGGGGCCCGACACTGAAGCTTTCTTT. V is TRBV18 and J is TRBJ1-1; 7 nucleotides line up with TRBD1. This CDR3 region has 14 residues. The V segment lost 2 bases and the J segment 3 bases; nucleotides outside the gene matches: 3. CDR1 and CDR2 from the germline V gene are KGHSH and LQKENI.

The chain carries TRBV28 and TRBJ1-5; D is perhaps TRBD1 (6 bases). The CDR3 is made up of 15 amino acids. Germline loops: CDR1 MDHEN, CDR2 SYDVKM. V shed 3 bases and J shed 6 bases, with 15 bases lying between them. The CDR3 sequence is CASSFRLTGGQPQHF. The CDR3 region has the DNA TGTGCCAGCAGTTTCCGCCTGACAGGAGGTCAGCCCCAGCATTTT. The entire variable domain, with the rest obtained from reference TRBV28 and TRBJ1-5, is as follows: DVKVTQSSRYLVKRTGEKVFLECVQDMDHENMFWYRQDPGLGLRLIYFSYDVKMKEKGDIPEGYSVSREKKERFSLILESASTNQTSMYLCASSFRLTGGQPQHFGDGTRLSIL.

The V call is TRBV28, the J call TRBJ1-2; possibly TRBD1 for D (5 bases). CDR3 length equals 12 residues. Trimming took 7 bases from V and 5 from J, leaving 11 bases between them. Germline loops: CDR1 MDHEN, CDR2 SYDVKM. The CDR3 bases are TGTGCCAGCAACCAGGGAGGGTATGGCTACACCTTC. Translated, it gives CASNQGGYGYTF.

The rearrangement links TRBV6-1 to TRBJ1-2; 9 positions match TRBD1. In germline, CDR1 is MNHNS, CDR2 SASEGT. This CDR3 region has 15 residues. Trimming cost V 0 bases and J 9 bases; bases outside gene matches: 8. The CDR3 DNA follows: TGTGCCAGCAGTGAAGCGGGGGGACAGGGTGCGAGCTACACCTTC. This codes for CASSEAGGQGASYTF.

The rearrangement joins TRBV5-6 to TRBJ1-6; D possibly corresponds to TRBD1 (6 bases). CDR1 and CDR2 from the germline V gene are SGHDT and YYEEEE. The CDR3 consists of 16 residues. Trimming removed 0 bases at V and 2 bases at J, with 9 bases between. CDR3 bases: TGTGCCAGCAGCTTGGGTGGGGGCACCTATAATTCACCCCTCCACTTT. Protein product: CASSLGGGTYNSPLHF. The variable domain in full, completed from reference TRBV5-6 and TRBJ1-6, reads DAGVTQSPTHLIKTRGQQVTLRCSPKSGHDTVSWYQQALGQGPQFIFQYYEEEERQRGNFPDRFSGHQFPNYSSELNVNALLLGDSALYLCASSLGGGTYNSPLHFGNGTRLTVT.

The chain combines TRBV6-5 with TRBJ2-5, with 8 bases identical to TRBD2. This CDR3 is built from 14 residues. Per the germline V gene, CDR1 is MNHEY and CDR2 is SVGAGI. The trim removed 9 bases at V and 5 bases at J, leaving 11 bases unmatched. CDR3 region: CASVRSGGLETQYF. The DNA of the CDR3 is TGTGCCAGTGTTAGGTCGGGAGGGTTGGAGACCCAGTACTTC.

The chain links TRBV5-1 to TRBJ2-5; D possibly corresponds to TRBD2 (5 bases). The CDR3 totals 14 residues. The V gene's germline CDR1 is SGHRS and CDR2 YFSETQ. The germline V and J ends were trimmed by 4 bases and 5 bases, with 15 bases remaining between them. The CDR3 is CASSRSPTGETQYF. In nucleotides, the CDR3 is TGCGCCAGCAGCAGGTCGCCCACGGGGGAGACCCAGTACTTC.

The chain uses TRBV9 and TRBJ2-7, with D unresolved. Trimming took 0 bases from V and 2 from J, leaving 6 bases between them. Germline V lookup: CDR1 SGDLS, CDR2 YYNGEE. This CDR3 has 13 amino acids. The chain's CDR3 is CASSVAPTYEQYF. CDR3 in DNA: TGTGCCAGCAGCGTAGCTCCGACCTACGAGCAGTACTTC.

This clone showed up just a few times. The V call is TRBV5-1, the J call TRBJ2-2, with D possibly TRBD1 on 6 matching bases. V lost 6 bases to trimming and J lost 0 bases, with 15 bases between them. CDR3 length: 16 residues. In germline, CDR1 is SGHRS, CDR2 YFSETQ. The CDR3 bases are TGCGCCAGCACCCCGAGCCAGGGGACGAACACCGGGGAGCTGTTTTTT. Translated: CASTPSQGTNTGELFF.

V gene TRBV27 combines with J gene TRBJ2-1; 7 positions agree with TRBD2. The CDR3 is 15 amino acids. Per germline, CDR1 MNHEY and CDR2 SMNVEV (reference sequence). The V and J ends lost 3 bases and 5 bases, in that order; junction bases with no gene match: 7. The CDR3 nucleotides read TGTGCCAGCAGTTTTATCGGCGGGAGAAACAATGAGCAGTTCTTC. Its translation: CASSFIGGRNNEQFF.

The chain carries TRBV28 and TRBJ1-1; 7 nucleotides agree with TRBD1. The V segment lost 3 bases and the J segment 7 bases; nucleotides outside the gene matches: 5. CDR3 length: 13 residues. CDR1 MDHEN and CDR2 SYDVKM come from the germline V gene. CDR3 in amino acids: CASSLGTADEAFF. CDR3 nucleotide sequence: TGTGCCAGCAGTTTGGGGACAGCTGATGAAGCTTTCTTT.

The chain has TRBV29-1 and TRBJ1-2; tentative D call: TRBD1 (5 bases). The CDR3 totals 14 residues. Germline CDR1 is SQVTM and CDR2 is ANQGSEA. V lost 5 bases to trimming and J lost 3 bases, with 16 bases between them. The CDR3 nucleotides are TGCAGCGTTTCCCAGGGTTGGGCGGACTATGGCTACACCTTC. Protein: CSVSQGWADYGYTF. The full variable domain, rest sourced from reference TRBV29-1 and TRBJ1-2, is SAVISQKPSRDICQRGTSLTIQCQVDSQVTMMFWYRQQPGQSLTLIATANQGSEATYESGFVIDKFPISRPNLTFSTLTVSNMSPEDSSIYLCSVSQGWADYGYTFGSGTRLTVV.

This chain joins TRBV3-1 (or the pseudogene TRBV3-2) and TRBJ2-5; D unresolved. The CDR3 has 12 amino acids. Trimming pared 6 bases from V and 4 bases from J, leaving 9 bases between. In germline, CDR1 is LGHDT, CDR2 YNNKEL (reference sequence). The CDR3 coding sequence is TGTGCCAGCAGAGCCCCCGGAGAGACCCAGTACTTC. Its translation is CASRAPGETQYF.

V is TRBV4-1 and J is TRBJ2-1; D is uncertain. The germline CDR1 and CDR2 sequences are MGHRA and YSYEKL. The CDR3 runs to 12 residues. The ends were cut back, 1 base at V and 6 bases at J, with 4 bases in the middle. CDR3 DNA sequence: TGCGCCAGCAGCCAAGGGGGCAATGAGCAGTTCTTC. It yields the protein CASSQGGNEQFF.

CDR3 sequence (DNA): TGTGCCAGCAGCAAGCCGGGACAGGGAGGCAATGAGCAGTTCTTC. Its protein is CASSKPGQGGNEQFF. This chain connects TRBV5-4 to TRBJ2-1; 9 positions match TRBD1. CDR1 and CDR2 from the germline V gene are SGHNT and YYREEE (reference sequence). Trimming took 4 bases from V and 6 from J; bases not matched to a gene: 8. The CDR3 runs 15 residues.

This clone was counted only a few times. The CDR3: CASSWGRGSSYNSPLHF. The CDR3, as DNA: TGTGCCAGCAGCTGGGGACGTGGAAGCTCCTATAATTCACCCCTCCACTTT. This sequence joins TRBV5-6 and TRBJ1-6; weak D call: TRBD1 (5 bases). This CDR3 has 17 residues. Germline V gives CDR1 SGHDT, CDR2 YYEEEE. V lost 3 bases to trimming and J lost 0 bases, with 13 bases between them.